Detailed here is one TCR beta chain. This clone came up once. Its target antigen remains unknown. The input lacks base qualities; no much larger clone sits a single base away. V is reduced by 11 bases and J by 5 bases, leaving a spacing of 27 bases between them. Including cysteine and phenylalanine, the CDR3 has 16 amino acids. The CDR3 DNA has 48 bases and is translated from base 1. From the germline V gene, CDR1 is SGHNT and CDR2 is YENEEA. This sample is part of a study of graft-versus-host responses after intestinal transplantation (dated by TCRdb to the early 2020s). Background for the entire study: Recipients received multivisceral, liver-intestinal, or isolated intestinal transplants. To identify alloreactive clones, pre-transplant mixed lymphocyte reaction products were sequenced and then compared with unstimulated pre-transplant donor and recipient T cells. Rather than being sequenced by the commercial service, samples from three later patients were sequenced in-house on an Illumina MiSeq and processed with MiXCR. Anti-thymocyte globulin induction was given to all recipients, followed by maintenance tacrolimus and steroids for around three years. Graft-versus-host and host-versus-graft alloreactive T cell clones were tracked in the graft, circulation and bone marrow after intestinal transplantation using bulk TCR-beta CDR3 sequencing. A peak of at least 4% donor T cells among recipient peripheral blood mononuclear cells was the definition used for donor T cell macrochimerism. The cohort enrolled 24 intestinal transplant recipients, one of whom was a retransplant, and a few patients without pretransplant specimens were excluded.

Library prep was done by the immunoSEQ multiplex PCR assay. For most patients, genomic DNA was isolated using the Qiagen DNeasy Blood and Tissue Kit and was shipped frozen to Adaptive Biotechnologies for TCR sequencing. For most patients, genomic DNA was subjected to high-throughput TCR-beta CDR3 sequencing by Adaptive Biotechnologies. The source study handled its data this way. TCR sequencing data were retrieved from Adaptive's ImmunoSEQ software for around 18 patients, whereas a few other patients were processed with MiXCR and VDJtools. CD4 versus CD8 sorting errors were corrected by removing sequences found in both subsets at a frequency ratio below 5:1. CDR3 nucleotide sequences shared between donor and recipient were removed because the origin of such sequences could not be assigned. Alloreactive clones required at least 2-fold expansion over unstimulated cells and minimum CFSE-low frequency of 0.002% (template counts) or 0.001% (read counts). A clone was considered mappable if detected in the sequenced pre-transplant spleen, lymph node, or MLR CFSE-low populations of the donor or recipient. The cumulative frequency of alloreactive clones was calculated as a percentage of all sequences, weighted by copy number. TCRdb mirrors the immuneACCESS table, restricted to in-frame sequences. Some clones are absent from its copies; in checked studies, under half trace to an unresolved V gene, and the reason for the others is unknown. That table gives V, J and clone size, and the DNA gave D and trimming. For this sample there are tens of thousands of clones; 89% appear just once. Together, the top ten hold roughly 2.6% of the sample.

The time point tag for this specimen amounts to: cells obtained before transplantation from donor or recipient. CD3+CD4+ and CD3+CD8+ populations were FACS-sorted from unstimulated pre-transplant donor and recipient cells taken from spleen or lymph nodes. Study-wide conclusions, independent of this receptor: In the allografts of patients with donor T cell macrochimerism, GvH to HvG T cell clonal ratios were high. The relatively low number and heterogeneity of intestinal transplant patients limited the conclusions. Early after transplant, peak levels of circulating GvH clones were found to be associated with declines in HvG clones. GvH clones were found in recipient bone marrow, and some of the GvH clones appeared earlier in ileal mucosa or blood, which is consistent with an intestinal mucosal origin.

Recombination connected TRBV11-3 to TRBJ1-1; no D gene is confidently identified. Sequencing used unstimulated CD8+ T cells sorted from spleen or lymph node cells, obtained before intestinal transplant. This receptor was identified in a human donor who received an intestinal transplant. CDR3 reads: CARGLLKRPRKTEAFF. In nucleotide form, the sequence is TGTGCCCGCGGGCTGCTGAAGAGGCCCAGAAAGACTGAAGCTTTCTTT.